Each of the 24 T cell receptor beta chains below was sequenced from the same sample in a study of blood T cell repertoires in COVID-19. Assay: immunoSEQ multiplex PCR; the TCRdb copy retains only in-frame clones and omits some. The sample holds 75,000 to 100,000 clones; more than 70% are singletons and the top ten take around 7.4%. The sample consisted of peripheral blood. These TCRs come from a human donor with acute or convalescent COVID-19. The donor label of this sample is uncertain.

The rearrangement joins TRBV4-3 to TRBJ2-5; TRBD2 matches at 14 bases. Germline CDR1 LGHNA, CDR2 YSLEER. V was pared by 3 bases and J by 0 bases, with 6 bases of the junction left unmatched. The CDR3 contains 18 residues. For the CDR3, the DNA is TGCGCCAGCAGCCAGGGACTAGCGGGGGCCACGTACCAAGAGACCCAGTACTTC. Translation gives CASSQGLAGATYQETQYF.

The chain joins TRBV6-2 or TRBV6-3 to TRBJ2-1; TRBD1 might be the D (6 bases). Germline V gives CDR1 MNHEY, CDR2 SVGEGT. The CDR3 spans 15 residues. Trimming took off 6 bases at V and 0 bases at J, with 12 bases between the two ends. CDR3 residues: CASSPGTHSYNEQFF. In DNA, the CDR3 is TGTGCCAGCAGCCCCGGGACACACTCCTACAATGAGCAGTTCTTC.

This clone occurred a few times. The chain recombines TRBV5-1 with TRBJ1-1; D not resolved. The V end was cut by 5 bases, the J end by 0 bases, with 8 bases between. This CDR3 contains 13 residues. Germline CDR1 is SGHRS and CDR2 is YFSETQ. CDR3 region: CASSQTVNTEAFF. DNA for the CDR3: TGCGCCAGCAGTCAGACTGTGAACACTGAAGCTTTCTTT.

V gene TRBV5-5 combines with J gene TRBJ1-2; TRBD1 matches at 10 bases. This CDR3 has 13 amino acids. Germline V lookup: CDR1 SGHKS, CDR2 YYEKEE (reference sequence). Trimming took 9 bases from V and 3 from J; bases not matched to a gene: 5. CDR3 region: CATGTGADYGYTF. DNA for the CDR3: TGTGCCACCGGGACAGGGGCGGACTATGGCTACACCTTC.

This clone was detected once. This chain links TRBV11-3 with TRBJ1-3; 8 bases align to TRBD1. Germline-derived CDR1 and CDR2 are SGHNT and YENEEA. The V segment lost 11 bases and the J segment 8 bases; nucleotides outside the gene matches: 5. CDR3 length: 11 residues. Written as DNA, the CDR3 is TGTGCCGTACCACAGGGGGACACCATATATTTT. Its translation is CAVPQGDTIYF. Variable domain in full (rest from reference TRBV11-3 and TRBJ1-3): EAGVVQSPRYKIIEKKQPVAFWCNPISGHNTLYWYLQNLGQGPELLIRYENEEAVDDSQLPKDRFSAERLKGVDSTLKIQPAELGDSAVYLCAVPQGDTIYFGEGSWLTVV.

The rearrangement joins TRBV19 to TRBJ2-1; D is perhaps TRBD1 (5 bases). The length of the CDR3 is 13 residues. Trimming stripped 7 bases from V and 3 bases from J, with 10 bases between. Germline V gene lookup returns CDR1 LNHDA and CDR2 SQIVND (reference sequence). The CDR3 bases are TGTGCCAGTATTAAAACAGGCTACAATGAGCAGTTCTTC. Translation gives CASIKTGYNEQFF.

This sequence joins TRBV2 and TRBJ1-3; no definite D call. There are 12 residues in the CDR3. Trimming pared 4 bases from V and 5 bases from J, leaving 6 bases between. Germline V gene lookup returns CDR1 SNHLY and CDR2 FYNNEI. The CDR3 DNA reads TGTGCCAGCAGTGCAGATCGAAACACCATATATTTT. Its translation is CASSADRNTIYF.

This clone showed up just a few times. The genes are TRBV2 and TRBJ1-2, with D perhaps matching TRBD1 (6 bases). V lost 6 bases, J lost 5 bases, and 13 bases lay in between. Germline V gives CDR1 SNHLY, CDR2 FYNNEI. The CDR3 is 13 residues long. This CDR3 reads CASSLDSTYGYTF. The CDR3 DNA reads as TGTGCCAGCAGCTTGGACAGTACGTATGGCTACACCTTC.

The chain combines TRBV5-1 with TRBJ2-4; TRBD2 matches 9 bases. The CDR3 loop spans 16 amino acids. Germline CDR1 reads SGHRS; CDR2 reads YFSETQ. V lost 1 base, J lost 5 bases, and 7 bases stayed unmatched. CDR3 amino acids: CASSLSPAGGQNIQYF. Written as DNA, the CDR3 is TGCGCCAGCAGCTTGTCCCCAGCGGGGGGCCAAAACATTCAGTACTTC.

The chain links TRBV6-1 to TRBJ2-1, with 12 nucleotides matching TRBD2. The length of the CDR3 is 16 residues. Trimming at V came to 2 bases and at J to 10 bases, leaving 9 bases not matched to a gene. CDR1 is MNHNS, CDR2 SASEGT, per germline. CDR3 bases: TGTGCCAGCAGTGAATGGGCTAGCGGGGGGGCCCGGGAGCAGTTCTTC. Protein: CASSEWASGGAREQFF.

CDR3: CASSTGTGSFYEQYF. The CDR3 nucleotides read TGTGCCAGCAGTACCGGGACAGGGTCATTCTACGAGCAGTACTTC. V is TRBV27 and J is TRBJ2-7; 9 positions match TRBD1. Germline CDR1 reads MNHEY; CDR2 reads SMNVEV (reference sequence). The CDR3 spans 15 residues. V lost 5 bases, J lost 3 bases, and 8 bases stayed unmatched.

The chain couples TRBV5-3 to TRBJ1-5, with TRBD1 matching over 10 bases. TRBV5-3 is identified as an open reading frame with a role that is uncertain. The CDR3 extends over 18 amino acids. With 4 bases clipped from V and 1 base from J, the junction kept 11 bases outside the gene matches. For the CDR3, the DNA is TGTGCCAGAAGCCCCAGGGACAGGGGATGGGGGAGCAATCAGCCCCAGCATTTT. It codes for CARSPRDRGWGSNQPQHF.

This clone was seen a single time. The rearrangement links TRBV3-1 (or the pseudogene TRBV3-2) to TRBJ1-2, with D possibly being TRBD1 (6 bases). The CDR3 covers 17 residues. The V gene lost 0 bases and the J gene lost 5 bases, with 19 bases spanning the gap. The germline V gene encodes CDR1 LGHDT and CDR2 YNNKEL (reference sequence). Here the CDR3 DNA reads TGTGCCAGCAGCCAAGATCTATTCCGGGACACCCCTTATGGCTACACCTTC. Its translation: CASSQDLFRDTPYGYTF.

The V and J genes are TRBV6-1 and TRBJ2-7; tentatively, D is TRBD1 (6 bases). From germline, CDR1 is MNHNS and CDR2 SASEGT. The V gene lost 6 bases and the J gene lost 3 bases, with 18 bases spanning the gap. The CDR3 is made up of 15 amino acids. The DNA of the CDR3 is TGTGCCAGCAGAAACCAGGGGCCCTTCGGCTACGAGCAGTACTTC. As protein: CASRNQGPFGYEQYF.

The rearrangement joins TRBV5-1 to TRBJ2-5, with 8 positions matching TRBD1. The V gene's germline CDR1 is SGHRS and CDR2 YFSETQ. V dropped 5 bases and J dropped 5; count of bases not matched to a gene: 11. The CDR3 loop spans 15 amino acids. CDR3 nucleotides: TGCGCCAGCAGATACCAGGGGGCTTCAGGGGAGACCCAGTACTTC. This translates into CASRYQGASGETQYF.

The chain uses TRBV7-6 and TRBJ2-2; D not resolved. Germline CDR1 and CDR2: SGHVS and FNYEAQ. The CDR3 runs to 16 residues. V dropped 0 bases and J dropped 1 base, with 9 bases sitting between them. The DNA of the CDR3 is TGTGCCAGCAGCTTAGCCAGACGGGTGAACACCGGGGAGCTGTTTTTT. Residues: CASSLARRVNTGELFF.

This clone has more than one count but fewer than ten. The V call is TRBV21-1, the J call TRBJ2-2; TRBD1 was called by the table and not checked on the DNA. TRBV21-1 constitutes a pseudogene. CDR3 length: 16 residues. CDR3 in amino acids: CASSKGRGPGTGELFF. The DNA of the CDR3 is TGTGCCAGCAGCAAAGGGAGGGGGCCTGGCACCGGGGAGCTGTTTTTT.

The chain recombines TRBV6-5 with TRBJ1-5; D perhaps matches TRBD1 (5 bases). Trimming removed 2 bases from V and 0 bases from J, with 8 bases in between. The CDR3 has 15 residues. Germline assignment: CDR1 MNHEY and CDR2 SVGAGI. In DNA, the CDR3 is TGTGCCAGCAGTTACGCGGGGGGTAGCAATCAGCCCCAGCATTTT. It specifies CASSYAGGSNQPQHF.

This clone was detected only once. This chain links TRBV10-1 with TRBJ1-4, with 8 bases matching TRBD1. With 6 bases clipped from V and 6 bases from J, the junction kept 6 bases outside the gene matches. CDR3 size: 14 residues. Germline values: CDR1 WNHNN, CDR2 SYGVQD (reference sequence). The CDR3 nucleotides read TGCGCCAGCAGCCCGGGACAGGCGTATGAAAAACTGTTTTTT. It specifies CASSPGQAYEKLFF.

The gene calls are TRBV7-9 and TRBJ1-1, with D possibly matching TRBD1 (5 bases). From germline, CDR1 is SEHNR and CDR2 FQNEAQ (reference sequence). The CDR3 covers 17 residues. V was trimmed by 0 bases and J by 3 bases, leaving 17 bases between them. The CDR3 DNA sequence: TGTGCCAGCAGCTTAGCCCTGGGGCTCGGAAGGCACACTGAAGCTTTCTTT. Its protein is CASSLALGLGRHTEAFF.

V gene TRBV28 combines with J gene TRBJ1-1; D gene uncertain. The germline CDR1 and CDR2 sequences are MDHEN and SYDVKM. This CDR3 has 13 amino acids. The ends were cut back, 5 bases at V and 3 bases at J, with 10 bases in the middle. The CDR3 sequence is CASSPPGYTEAFF. The CDR3 region has the DNA TGTGCCAGCAGTCCCCCGGGATACACTGAAGCTTTCTTT.

This chain links TRBV2 with TRBJ2-7; D might be TRBD2 (6 bases). V shed 8 bases and J shed 1 base, with 12 bases lying between them. Germline values: CDR1 SNHLY, CDR2 FYNNEI. This CDR3 comprises 13 residues. Here the CDR3 reads CASYGGVSYEQYF. The CDR3 DNA follows: TGTGCCAGCTACGGGGGAGTTTCCTACGAGCAGTACTTC.

The count of this clone is one. The chain is built from TRBV29-1 and TRBJ2-1; 7 nucleotides match TRBD2. Germline V gene sequence: CDR1 SQVTM, CDR2 ANQGSEA. The length of the CDR3 is 13 residues. V gave up 4 bases and J gave up 4 bases; unmatched junction bases: 4. CDR3 DNA sequence: TGCAGCGTTGGTGGGACTACATACAATGAGCAGTTCTTC. Translated: CSVGGTTYNEQFF.

This chain connects TRBV7-6 to TRBJ1-2, with TRBD1 matching 9 bases. The CDR3 spans 18 residues. Per germline, CDR1 SGHVS and CDR2 FNYEAQ. J was trimmed by 5 bases and V by 1 base; bases with no gene match: 14. CDR3 nucleotides: TGTGCCAGCAGCTTAGTGCCCGGGGGACAGGGTTTGGAGTATGGCTACACCTTC. This encodes CASSLVPGGQGLEYGYTF.